A single sample gave rise to the 13 T cell receptor beta chains below, sequenced in a study of T-cell memory formation after mild COVID-19. TCRdb recomputed calls from the 5' RACE reads with MiXCR, one row per CDR3 protein. Among about 350,000 distinct CDR3 sequences listed, roughly an eighth were seen once. What was sequenced was PBMCs or a T cell subset sorted from them (not recorded which). These receptors were taken from a man between 18 and 35 years old who had mild COVID-19 (a few samples of this study predate the infection). Cell type and time point are not known.

In this sample, this clonotype turned up a few times. CDR3 in DNA: TGTGCCACCGAGGGACAGGGGAACACCGGGGAGCTGTTTTTT. Translation: CATEGQGNTGELFF. The gene calls are TRBV19 and TRBJ2-2; TRBD1 agrees at 9 bases. V trimming: 10 bases; J trimming: 1 base; junction bases outside the gene matches: 4. Germline loops: CDR1 LNHDA, CDR2 SQIVND (reference sequence). CDR3 length equals 14 residues.

This clonotype was detected only a few times. The chain links TRBV20-1 to TRBJ2-1; D may be TRBD1 or TRBD2 (5 bases each). Germline V gene data show CDR1 as DFQATT and CDR2 as SNEGSKA (reference sequence). The CDR3 is made up of 16 amino acids. Trimming shortened V by 1 base and J by 0 bases, and 13 bases separated the two germline ends. For the CDR3, the DNA is TGCAGTGCTAGAGCCCCCGGGGCCGGCTCCTACAATGAGCAGTTCTTC. Translating gives CSARAPGAGSYNEQFF.

This clonotype showed up many times. V is TRBV7-9 and J is TRBJ2-3; D gene ambiguous. V gave up 3 bases and J gave up 0 bases, with 13 bases separating them. Looked up from germline, CDR1 is SEHNR and CDR2 is FQNEAQ (reference sequence). The CDR3 loop spans 16 amino acids. The CDR3 DNA reads as TGTGCCAGCAGCTTTTATCTTACATCCAGCACAGATACGCAGTATTTT. It encodes CASSFYLTSSTDTQYF. Drawing the rest from reference TRBV7-9 and TRBJ2-3, the complete variable domain is DTGVSQNPRHKITKRGQNVTFRCDPISEHNRLYWYRQTLGQGPEFLTYFQNEAQLEKSRLLSDRFSAERPKGSFSTLEIQRTEQGDSAMYLCASSFYLTSSTDTQYFGPGTRLTVL.

This clonotype was seen only a few times. This rearrangement joins TRBV4-2 to TRBJ2-3; perhaps TRBD2 as D (5 bases). V shed 4 bases and J shed 4 bases, with 21 bases lying between them. Germline CDR1 is LGHNA and CDR2 is YNFKEQ. The CDR3 runs 17 residues. The CDR3 sequence: CASSRYEGTGSPDTQYF. The CDR3 region has the DNA TGTGCCAGCAGCCGATACGAGGGTACGGGGTCCCCAGATACGCAGTATTTT.

The chain joins TRBV4-2 to TRBJ2-7; D not certain. The CDR3 runs to 13 residues. Trimming left V 2 bases short and J 3 bases short, with 8 bases between. The germline V gene encodes CDR1 LGHNA and CDR2 YNFKEQ. The CDR3 here is CASSQSGSYEQYF. CDR3 DNA sequence: TGTGCCAGCAGCCAATCGGGCAGCTACGAGCAGTACTTC.

This clonotype was seen a few times. This sequence joins TRBV7-8 and TRBJ1-5, with D possibly being TRBD1 (6 bases). Trimming cost V 5 bases and J 0 bases, with 14 bases left between them. CDR1 is SGHVS, CDR2 FQNEAQ, per germline. There are 16 residues in the CDR3. The CDR3 here is CASSQGWGRSNQPQHF. In DNA form, the CDR3 reads TGTGCCAGCAGCCAAGGTTGGGGGCGTAGCAATCAGCCCCAGCATTTT.

The rearrangement uses TRBV11-2 and TRBJ2-5; D remains unclear. V was cut by 4 bases and J by 9 bases, with 9 bases left in between. This CDR3 spans 11 amino acids. Germline V gene lookup returns CDR1 SGHAT and CDR2 FQNNGV. CDR3 protein: CASSSTLAQYF. The CDR3 DNA is TGTGCCAGCAGCTCTACCCTGGCCCAGTACTTC.

The DNA of the CDR3 is TGTGCCAGCAGCACAACGACAGGGGGCAATGAGCAGTTCTTC. This encodes CASSTTTGGNEQFF. The rearrangement joins TRBV7-2 to TRBJ2-1; 9 nucleotides align to TRBD1. Germline V gives CDR1 SGHTA, CDR2 FQGNSA. The CDR3 extends over 14 amino acids. Trimming at V came to 5 bases and at J to 6 bases, leaving 5 bases not matched to a gene.

This clonotype was counted between two and nine times. CDR3 amino acids: CSVEEPPGQGGEQYF. DNA of the CDR3: TGCAGCGTTGAAGAGCCCCCGGGACAGGGTGGCGAGCAGTACTTC. V and J are TRBV29-1 and TRBJ2-7; 9 positions agree with TRBD1. In germline, CDR1 is SQVTM, CDR2 ANQGSEA. This CDR3 is 15 amino acids long. V lost 0 bases to trimming and J lost 6 bases; unmatched junction nucleotides: 9.

This clonotype showed up just a few times. The chain is built from TRBV3-1 and TRBJ2-7; TRBD2 aligns across 8 bases. CDR3 length: 13 residues. After removal of 3 bases from V and 5 bases from J, the junction contained 3 bases not matched to a gene. From germline, CDR1 is LGHDT and CDR2 YNNKEL (reference sequence). CDR3 sequence: CASSHRGGDEQYF. The CDR3 bases are TGTGCCAGCAGCCATCGGGGGGGGGACGAGCAGTACTTC.

The chain uses TRBV6-6 and TRBJ2-3; TRBD2 might be the D (6 bases). V was pared by 2 bases and J by 3 bases, with 12 bases between. This CDR3 comprises 15 residues. CDR1 and CDR2 (germline): MNHNY, SVGAGI (reference sequence). CDR3 coding DNA: TGTGCCAGCAGTTACGGGTTGGGGGGAACAGATACGCAGTATTTT. It codes for CASSYGLGGTDTQYF.

The chain is built from TRBV5-1 and TRBJ2-7; TRBD1 matches at 9 bases. Germline V gives CDR1 SGHRS, CDR2 YFSETQ. The junction had 10 bases not matched to a gene; V was cut back by 1 base and J by 2 bases. CDR3 length: 17 residues. CDR3 residues: CASSLFDGTGQAYEQYF. CDR3 DNA: TGCGCCAGCAGCTTGTTCGATGGGACAGGGCAGGCCTACGAGCAGTACTTC. The variable domain in full, with the rest retrieved from reference TRBV5-1 and TRBJ2-7, is KAGVTQTPRYLIKTRGQQVTLSCSPISGHRSVSWYQQTPGQGLQFLFEYFSETQRNKGNFPGRFSGRQFSNSRSEMNVSTLELGDSALYLCASSLFDGTGQAYEQYFGPGTRLTVT.

V and J are TRBV7-8 and TRBJ2-6, with a possible D match to TRBD2 (5 bases). The CDR3 totals 14 residues. In germline, CDR1 is SGHVS, CDR2 FQNEAQ. V was trimmed by 5 bases and J by 9 bases, leaving 14 bases between them. CDR3 bases: TGTGCCAGCAGCCTCGGACTCAGAGGCAACGTCCTGACTTTC. This translates into CASSLGLRGNVLTF. Supplemented by reference TRBV7-8 and TRBJ2-6, the full variable domain reads GAGVSQSPRYKVAKRGQDVALRCDPISGHVSLFWYQQALGQGPEFLTYFQNEAQLDKSGLPSDRFFAERPEGSVSTLKIQRTQQEDSAVYLCASSLGLRGNVLTFGAGSRLTVL.